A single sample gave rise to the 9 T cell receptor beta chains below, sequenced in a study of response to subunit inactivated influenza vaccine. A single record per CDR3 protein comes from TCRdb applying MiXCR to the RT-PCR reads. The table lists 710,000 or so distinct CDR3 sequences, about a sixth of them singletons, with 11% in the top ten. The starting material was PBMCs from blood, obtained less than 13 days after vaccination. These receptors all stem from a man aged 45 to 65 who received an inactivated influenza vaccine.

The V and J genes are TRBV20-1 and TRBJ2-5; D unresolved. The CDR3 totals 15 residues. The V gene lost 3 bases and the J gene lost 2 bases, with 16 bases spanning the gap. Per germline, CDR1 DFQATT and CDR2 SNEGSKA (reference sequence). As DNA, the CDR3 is TGCAGTGCTAGTATTCGCAGGTTGGGTCAAGAGACCCAGTACTTC. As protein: CSASIRRLGQETQYF.

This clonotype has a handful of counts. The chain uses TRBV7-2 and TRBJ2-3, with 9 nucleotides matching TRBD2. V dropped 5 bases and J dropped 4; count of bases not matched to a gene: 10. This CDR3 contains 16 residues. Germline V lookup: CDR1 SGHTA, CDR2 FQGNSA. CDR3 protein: CASSPLFSGSADTQYF. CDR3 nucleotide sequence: TGTGCCAGCAGCCCTCTATTTAGCGGGAGCGCAGATACGCAGTATTTT.

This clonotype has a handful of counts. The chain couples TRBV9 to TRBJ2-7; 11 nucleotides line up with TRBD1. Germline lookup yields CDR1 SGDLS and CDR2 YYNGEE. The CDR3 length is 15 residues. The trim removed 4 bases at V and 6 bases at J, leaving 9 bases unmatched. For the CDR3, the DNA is TGTGCCAGCAGCCCAACTGGACAGGGGGCGTCCGAGCAGTACTTC. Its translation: CASSPTGQGASEQYF.

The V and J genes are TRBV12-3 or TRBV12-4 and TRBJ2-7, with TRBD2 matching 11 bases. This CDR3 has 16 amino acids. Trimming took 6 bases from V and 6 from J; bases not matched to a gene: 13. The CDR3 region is CASRRLSGGAVGEQYF. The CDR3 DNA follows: TGTGCCAGCAGGCGACTTAGCGGGGGGGCCGTAGGCGAGCAGTACTTC.

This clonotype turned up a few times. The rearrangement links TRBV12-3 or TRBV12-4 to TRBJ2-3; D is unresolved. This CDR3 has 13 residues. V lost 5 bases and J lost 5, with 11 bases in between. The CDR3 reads CASSVGRLDTQYF. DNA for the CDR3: TGTGCCAGCAGTGTCGGCCGGCTAGATACGCAGTATTTT.

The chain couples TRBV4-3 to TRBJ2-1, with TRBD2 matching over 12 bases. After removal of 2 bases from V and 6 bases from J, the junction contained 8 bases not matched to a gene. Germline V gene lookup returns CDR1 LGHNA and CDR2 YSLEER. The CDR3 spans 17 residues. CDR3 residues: CASSQFPLAGGGNEQFF. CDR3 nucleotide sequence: TGCGCCAGCAGCCAATTCCCACTAGCGGGAGGTGGCAATGAGCAGTTCTTC.

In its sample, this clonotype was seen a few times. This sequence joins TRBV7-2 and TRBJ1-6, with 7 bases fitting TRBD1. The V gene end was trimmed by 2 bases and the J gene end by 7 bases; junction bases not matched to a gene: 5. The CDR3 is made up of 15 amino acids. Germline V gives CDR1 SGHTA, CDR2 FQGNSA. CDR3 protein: CASSLRSGGNSPLHF. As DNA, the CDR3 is TGTGCCAGCAGCTTAAGGTCAGGGGGGAATTCACCCCTCCACTTT.

CDR3 protein: CASSEPGAGEQYF. The CDR3 coding sequence is TGTGCCAGCAGTGAACCCGGGGCGGGCGAGCAGTACTTC. V is TRBV25-1 and J is TRBJ2-7; either TRBD1 or TRBD2 may fit D (5 bases each). Trimming took 2 bases from V and 6 from J, leaving 11 bases between them. The V gene's germline CDR1 is MGHDK and CDR2 SYGVNS. The CDR3 totals 13 residues.

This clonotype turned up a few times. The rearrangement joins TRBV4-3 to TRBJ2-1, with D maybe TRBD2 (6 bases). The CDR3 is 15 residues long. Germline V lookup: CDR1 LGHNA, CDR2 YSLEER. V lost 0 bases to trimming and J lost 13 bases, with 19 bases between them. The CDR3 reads CASSQDRGGTGAQFF. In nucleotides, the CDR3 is TGCGCCAGCAGCCAAGATAGGGGCGGGACTGGAGCCCAGTTCTTC.